The clone carrying this T cell receptor (beta chain) was detected a few times. What it binds is not known. This sample was included in a study of T cell repertoires in cytomegalovirus infection. Whole-study context: CMV infection plus the matching HLA type was flagged by public TCR beta signatures.

Study-level points and caveats: Within the response measured ex vivo, HLA-C-restricted CMV-specific TCR beta clonotypes were dominant.

Germline lookup yields CDR1 LGHNA and CDR2 YNFKEQ. This CDR3 comprises 17 residues. Between the trimmed V and J ends, which lost 0 bases and 0 bases, there was a span of 9 bases. TCRdb reprocessed the reads with MiXCR, giving one entry per CDR3 protein. Found here are 200,000 to 250,000 distinct CDR3 sequences, 22% of them singletons; the top ten hold about 18%. What was sequenced was CD8+ T cells from PBMCs. This chain connects TRBV4-2 to TRBJ2-6; D call uncertain. This clonotype originated in a human donor in good health (CMV status not recorded). Some clones in this sample may be carry-over from other donors' samples. This CDR3 reads CASSQEETNSGANVLTF. The CDR3 nucleotides read TGTGCCAGCAGCCAAGAAGAAACCAACTCTGGGGCCAACGTCCTGACTTTC.